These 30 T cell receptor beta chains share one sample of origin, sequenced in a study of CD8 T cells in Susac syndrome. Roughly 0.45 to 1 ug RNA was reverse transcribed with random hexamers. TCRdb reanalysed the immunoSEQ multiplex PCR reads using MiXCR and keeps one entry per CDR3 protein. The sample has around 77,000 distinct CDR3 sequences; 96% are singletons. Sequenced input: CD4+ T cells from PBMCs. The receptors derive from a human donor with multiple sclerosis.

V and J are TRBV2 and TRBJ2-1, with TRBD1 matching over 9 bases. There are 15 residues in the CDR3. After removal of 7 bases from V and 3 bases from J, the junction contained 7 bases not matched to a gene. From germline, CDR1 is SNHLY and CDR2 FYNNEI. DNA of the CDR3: TGTGCCAGCATTATTACAGGGGGCGGCTACAATGAGCAGTTCTTC. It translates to CASIITGGGYNEQFF.

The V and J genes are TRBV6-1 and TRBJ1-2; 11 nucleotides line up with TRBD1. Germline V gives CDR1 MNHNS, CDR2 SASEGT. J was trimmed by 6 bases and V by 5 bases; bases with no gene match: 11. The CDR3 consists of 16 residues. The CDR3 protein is CASSKTGTGGRNGYTF. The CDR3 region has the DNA TGTGCCAGCAGTAAGACCGGGACAGGGGGGAGAAATGGCTACACCTTC.

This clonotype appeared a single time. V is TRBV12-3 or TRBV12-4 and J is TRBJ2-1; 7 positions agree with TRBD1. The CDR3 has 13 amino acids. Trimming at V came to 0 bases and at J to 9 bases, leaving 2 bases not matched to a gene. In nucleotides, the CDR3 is TGTGCCAGCAGTTTAGCAGGGGGCAGTGAGCAGTTCTTC. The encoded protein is CASSLAGGSEQFF.

CDR3 nucleotides: TGTGCCTGGCGGACTAGCTACGAGCAGTACTTC. It translates to CAWRTSYEQYF. The J gene is TRBJ2-7, the V gene TRBV30, with 7 bases fitting TRBD2. From germline, CDR1 is GTSNPN and CDR2 SVGIG (reference sequence). J was trimmed by 3 bases and V by 5 bases; bases with no gene match: 1. There are 11 residues in the CDR3.

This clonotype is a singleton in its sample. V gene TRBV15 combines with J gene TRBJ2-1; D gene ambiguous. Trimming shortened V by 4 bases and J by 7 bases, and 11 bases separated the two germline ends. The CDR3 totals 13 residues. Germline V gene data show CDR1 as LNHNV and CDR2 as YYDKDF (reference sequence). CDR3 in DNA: TGTGCCACCAGCAACGAGCTTGGGAATGAGCAGTTCTTC. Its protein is CATSNELGNEQFF.

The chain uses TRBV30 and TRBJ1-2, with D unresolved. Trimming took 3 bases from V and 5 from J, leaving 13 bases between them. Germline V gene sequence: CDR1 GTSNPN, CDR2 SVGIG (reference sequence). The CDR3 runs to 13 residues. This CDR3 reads CAWRTAHPYGYTF. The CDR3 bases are TGTGCCTGGAGGACGGCACACCCTTATGGCTACACCTTC.

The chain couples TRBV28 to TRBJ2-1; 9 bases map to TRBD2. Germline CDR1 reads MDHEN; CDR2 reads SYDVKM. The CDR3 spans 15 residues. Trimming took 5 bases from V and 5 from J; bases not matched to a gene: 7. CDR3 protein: CASSPSLAGHNEQFF. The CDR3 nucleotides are TGTGCCAGCAGTCCCTCCCTAGCGGGGCACAATGAGCAGTTCTTC.

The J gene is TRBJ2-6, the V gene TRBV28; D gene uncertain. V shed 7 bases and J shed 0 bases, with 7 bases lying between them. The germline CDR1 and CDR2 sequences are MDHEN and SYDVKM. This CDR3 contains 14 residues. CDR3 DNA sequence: TGTGCCAGCACCCTGAGCTCTGGGGCCAACGTCCTGACTTTC. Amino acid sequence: CASTLSSGANVLTF.

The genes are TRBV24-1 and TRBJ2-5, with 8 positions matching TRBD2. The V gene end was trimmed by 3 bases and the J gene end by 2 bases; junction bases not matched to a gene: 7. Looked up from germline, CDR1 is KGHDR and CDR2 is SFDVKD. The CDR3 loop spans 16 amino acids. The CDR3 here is CATSDPGAGAQETQYF. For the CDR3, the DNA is TGTGCCACCAGTGATCCCGGAGCGGGGGCTCAAGAGACCCAGTACTTC.

Here the CDR3 DNA reads TGTGCCAGCAGCTTTAGTGACAGGGGCCCCTACGAGCAGTACTTC. As protein: CASSFSDRGPYEQYF. This chain connects TRBV7-9 to TRBJ2-7, with 8 positions matching TRBD1. V shed 3 bases, J shed 2 bases, and the junction held 6 bases outside the gene matches. The CDR3 runs 15 residues. Germline V gives CDR1 SEHNR, CDR2 FQNEAQ (reference sequence).

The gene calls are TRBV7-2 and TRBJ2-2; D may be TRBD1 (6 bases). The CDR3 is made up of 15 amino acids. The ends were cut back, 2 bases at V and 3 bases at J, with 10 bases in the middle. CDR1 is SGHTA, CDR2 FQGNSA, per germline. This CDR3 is CASSLYGQHTGELFF. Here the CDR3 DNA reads TGTGCCAGCAGCTTATACGGACAGCACACCGGGGAGCTGTTTTTT.

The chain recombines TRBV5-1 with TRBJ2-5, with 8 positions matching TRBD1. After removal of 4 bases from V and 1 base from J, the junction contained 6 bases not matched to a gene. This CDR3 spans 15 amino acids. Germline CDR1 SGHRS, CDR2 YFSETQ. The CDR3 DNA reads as TGCGCCAGCAGCGTGAGGACAGGGCCCCAAGAGACCCAGTACTTC. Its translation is CASSVRTGPQETQYF.

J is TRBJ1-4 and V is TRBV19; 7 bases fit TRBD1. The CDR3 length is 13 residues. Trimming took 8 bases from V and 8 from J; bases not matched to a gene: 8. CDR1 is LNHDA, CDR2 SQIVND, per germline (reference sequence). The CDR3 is CASGDRAGEKLFF. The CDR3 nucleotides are TGTGCCAGTGGCGACAGGGCTGGCGAAAAACTGTTTTTT.

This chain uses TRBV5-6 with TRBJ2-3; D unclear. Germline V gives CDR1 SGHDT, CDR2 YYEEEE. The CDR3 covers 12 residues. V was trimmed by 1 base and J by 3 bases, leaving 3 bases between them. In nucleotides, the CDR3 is TGTGCCAGCAGCTTGTTAACAGATACGCAGTATTTT. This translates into CASSLLTDTQYF. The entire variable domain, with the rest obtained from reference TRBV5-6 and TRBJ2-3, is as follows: DAGVTQSPTHLIKTRGQQVTLRCSPKSGHDTVSWYQQALGQGPQFIFQYYEEEERQRGNFPDRFSGHQFPNYSSELNVNALLLGDSALYLCASSLLTDTQYFGPGTRLTVL.

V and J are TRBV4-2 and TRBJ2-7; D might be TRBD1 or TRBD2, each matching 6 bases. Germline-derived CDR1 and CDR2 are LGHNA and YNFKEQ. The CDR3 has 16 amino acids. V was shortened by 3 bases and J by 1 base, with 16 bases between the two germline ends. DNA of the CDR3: TGTGCCAGCAGCCAGGAGGGGGTGCAGGCGTCCTACGAGCAGTACTTC. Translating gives CASSQEGVQASYEQYF.

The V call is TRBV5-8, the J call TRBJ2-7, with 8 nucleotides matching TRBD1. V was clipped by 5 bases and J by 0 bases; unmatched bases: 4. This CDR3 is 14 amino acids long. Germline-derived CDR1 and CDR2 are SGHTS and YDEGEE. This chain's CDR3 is CASSSGTGSYEQYF. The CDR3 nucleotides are TGTGCCAGCAGTTCGGGGACAGGCTCCTACGAGCAGTACTTC.

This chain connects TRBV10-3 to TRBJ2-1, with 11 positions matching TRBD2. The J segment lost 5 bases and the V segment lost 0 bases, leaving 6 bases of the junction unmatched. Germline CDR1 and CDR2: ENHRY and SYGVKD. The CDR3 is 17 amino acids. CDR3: CAISESLASGGNNEQFF. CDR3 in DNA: TGTGCCATCAGTGAGTCTTTGGCTAGCGGGGGGAACAATGAGCAGTTCTTC.

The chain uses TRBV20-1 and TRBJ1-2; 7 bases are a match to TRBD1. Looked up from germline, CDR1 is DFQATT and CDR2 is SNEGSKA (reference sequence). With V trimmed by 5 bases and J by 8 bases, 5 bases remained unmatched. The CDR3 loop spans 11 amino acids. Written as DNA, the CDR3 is TGCAGTGCTCAGGGGGGGCAGGGCTACACCTTC. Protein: CSAQGGQGYTF.

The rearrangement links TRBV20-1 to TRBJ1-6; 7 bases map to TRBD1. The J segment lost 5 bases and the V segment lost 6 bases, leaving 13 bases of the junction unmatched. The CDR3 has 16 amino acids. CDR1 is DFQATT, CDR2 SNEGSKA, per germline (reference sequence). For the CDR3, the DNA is TGCAGTGCCCTCCCGGGACAGAATTGGAATAATTCACCCCTCCACTTT. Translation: CSALPGQNWNNSPLHF.

The CDR3 here is CASSQRGGAETQYF. CDR3 bases: TGTGCCAGCAGCCAGCGGGGGGGGGCGGAGACCCAGTACTTC. V gene TRBV3-1 combines with J gene TRBJ2-5; TRBD2 matches at 9 bases. Losses at the gene ends were 3 bases for V and 5 bases for J; bases not matched to a gene: 4. The germline CDR1 and CDR2 sequences are LGHDT and YNNKEL (reference sequence). The CDR3 runs to 14 residues.

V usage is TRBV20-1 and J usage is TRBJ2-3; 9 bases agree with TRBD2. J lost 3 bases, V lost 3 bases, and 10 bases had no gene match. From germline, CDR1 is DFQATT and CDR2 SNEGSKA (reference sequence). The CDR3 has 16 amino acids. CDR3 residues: CSARNPGGGVTDTQYF. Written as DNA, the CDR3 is TGCAGTGCTAGGAACCCTGGCGGGGGGGTGACAGATACGCAGTATTTT.

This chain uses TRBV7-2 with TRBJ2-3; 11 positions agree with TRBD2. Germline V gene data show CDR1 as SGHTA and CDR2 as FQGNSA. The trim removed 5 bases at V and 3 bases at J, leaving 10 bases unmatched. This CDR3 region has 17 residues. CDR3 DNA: TGTGCCAGCAGCCTGCAGCGGCTAGCGGGGGGTACAGATACGCAGTATTTT. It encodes CASSLQRLAGGTDTQYF.

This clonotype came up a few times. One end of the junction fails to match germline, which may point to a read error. The DNA for the CDR3 is TGTGCCAGCAGTTTAGACCGCCGCGAGCAGTACTTC. This encodes CASSLDRREQYF. V usage is TRBV7-2 and J usage is TRBJ2-7; D is uncertain. Per the germline V gene, CDR1 is SGHTA and CDR2 is FQGNSA. The CDR3 contains 12 residues.

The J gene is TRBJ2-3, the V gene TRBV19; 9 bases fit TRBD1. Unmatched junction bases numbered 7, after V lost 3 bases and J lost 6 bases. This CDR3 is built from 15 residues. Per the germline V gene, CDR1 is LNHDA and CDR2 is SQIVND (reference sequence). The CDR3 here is CASSISHRGPDTQYF. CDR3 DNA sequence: TGTGCCAGTAGTATTTCCCACAGGGGGCCTGATACGCAGTATTTT.

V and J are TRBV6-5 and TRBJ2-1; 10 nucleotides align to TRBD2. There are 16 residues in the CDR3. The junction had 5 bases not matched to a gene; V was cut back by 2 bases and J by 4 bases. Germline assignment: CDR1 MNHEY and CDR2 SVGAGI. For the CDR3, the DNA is TGTGCCAGCAGTTACGACAGCGGGGGGGGGTACAATGAGCAGTTCTTC. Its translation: CASSYDSGGGYNEQFF.

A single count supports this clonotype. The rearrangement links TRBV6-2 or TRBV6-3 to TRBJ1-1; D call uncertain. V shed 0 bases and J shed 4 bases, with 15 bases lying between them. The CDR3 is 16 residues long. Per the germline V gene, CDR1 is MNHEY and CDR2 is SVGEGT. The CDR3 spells CASSYSYEGWSTEAFF. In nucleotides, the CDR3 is TGTGCCAGCAGTTACTCGTATGAGGGCTGGAGCACTGAAGCTTTCTTT.

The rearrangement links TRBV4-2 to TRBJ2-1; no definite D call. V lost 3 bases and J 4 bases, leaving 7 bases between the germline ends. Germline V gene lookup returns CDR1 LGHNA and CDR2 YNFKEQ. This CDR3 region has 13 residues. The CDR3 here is CASSQERYNEQFF. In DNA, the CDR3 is TGTGCCAGCAGCCAGGAGAGATACAATGAGCAGTTCTTC.

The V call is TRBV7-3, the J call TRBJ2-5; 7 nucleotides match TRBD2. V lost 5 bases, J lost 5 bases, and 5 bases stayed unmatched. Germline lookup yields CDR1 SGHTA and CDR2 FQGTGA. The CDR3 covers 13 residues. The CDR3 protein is CASSRSGPETQYF. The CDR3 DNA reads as TGTGCCAGCAGCCGTAGCGGGCCGGAGACCCAGTACTTC.

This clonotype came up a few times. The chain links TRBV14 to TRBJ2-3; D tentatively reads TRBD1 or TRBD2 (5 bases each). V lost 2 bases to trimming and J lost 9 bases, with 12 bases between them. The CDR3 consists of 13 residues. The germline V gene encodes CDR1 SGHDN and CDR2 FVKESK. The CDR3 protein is CASSQSGRATQYF. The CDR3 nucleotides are TGTGCCAGCAGCCAATCAGGGCGGGCCACGCAGTATTTT.

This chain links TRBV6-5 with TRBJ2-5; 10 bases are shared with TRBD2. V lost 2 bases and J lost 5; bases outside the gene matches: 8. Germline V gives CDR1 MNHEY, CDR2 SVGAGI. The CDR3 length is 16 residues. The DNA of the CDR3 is TGTGCCAGCAGTTACAGGTCTAGCGGGGGTTGGGAGACCCAGTACTTC. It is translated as CASSYRSSGGWETQYF.